This T cell receptor beta chain was recovered during a study of PD-1 blockade in classical Hodgkin lymphoma. Looking at the study overall: The nivolumab dose that patients received was 3 mg/kg, given intravenously every 2 weeks.

This CDR3 region has 16 residues. The V end lost 1 base, the J end lost 5 bases, and 15 bases lay between the germline ends. Germline V gene sequence: CDR1 KGHSH, CDR2 LQKENI. Time point specified: cycle 4 day 1 (C4D1), after more than 5 weeks of nivolumab. Relapses following autologous stem cell transplantation were seen in all patients, with brentuximab vedotin exposure varying. Progressive disease, partial response or complete response was each patient's best response. General study findings and limits: Baseline TCR diversity was reportedly lower in newly diagnosed patients than in healthy donors. It was reported as lower still in relapsed/refractory patients.

Using immunoSEQ multiplex PCR, the repertoire was profiled, and TCRdb retains in-frame clones only, with some absent. The sample shows 25,000 to 30,000 clones, 80% of them seen only once. This clone was recorded a few times. Antigen: not known. The clonotype originates from a human donor with classical Hodgkin lymphoma. The V and J genes are TRBV18 and TRBJ2-1; D may be TRBD1 (6 bases). The material was peripheral blood mononuclear cells (PBMCs), obtained before the fourth cycle of nivolumab. The CDR3 coding sequence is TGTGCCAGCTCACCACAGTTGGCAGGGGCCAACAATGAGCAGTTCTTC. Protein product: CASSPQLAGANNEQFF.